These T cell receptor beta chains were read from a single sample in a study of blood T cells in healthy people across ages. In TCRdb, the 5' RACE reads were re-called with MiXCR into one record per CDR3 protein. The table has 1.6 million or so distinct CDR3 sequences, about 35% seen once. The sample consisted of blood. The receptors derive from a woman aged 25 to 39 in good health. Each CDR3 is given with its conserved first and last residue. D genes are given only for firm matches. Only some rows state a clone size, as once, few, many or a class for expanded clones.

TGTGCCAGCAGCCGTAACCTCCAGGGGACGGGAAACACCATATATTTT	CASSRNLQGTGNTIYF	NA	few	TRBV3-1	TRBJ1-3
TGTGCCAGCAGTTACGAGGGACTGATCTACGAGCAGTACTTC	CASSYEGLIYEQYF	NA	many	TRBV6-2/TRBV6-3	TRBJ2-7
TGTGCCAGCTCGTATGGGACTCGCGGGGAGCAGTACTTC	CASSYGTRGEQYF	NA	few	TRBV18	TRBJ2-5
TGTGCCAGCAGCCAAGTCGCGGGGAATGAGCAGTTCTTC	CASSQVAGNEQFF	NA	NA	TRBV4-2	TRBJ2-1
TGTGCCAGCACCCCGGCCGCCACCGGGGAGCTGTTTTTT	CASTPAATGELFF	NA	NA	TRBV6-6	TRBJ2-2
TGCAGGGCCGGGAGAAACTACAATGAGCAGTTCTTC	CRAGRNYNEQFF	NA	many	TRBV29-1	TRBJ2-1
TGTGCCAGCAGCGAAGGACGGATGTATAGCAATCAGCCCCAGCATTTT	CASSEGRMYSNQPQHF	NA	NA	TRBV6-1	TRBJ1-5
TGTGCCGGACCAGGACTAGCGGGGGGGCATGGCACAGATACGCAGTATTTT	CAGPGLAGGHGTDTQYF	TRBD2	NA	TRBV9	TRBJ2-3
TGCGCCAGCACCCAAACCTCCGGGACAGGTAGGGGTGGCTACACCTTC	CASTQTSGTGRGGYTF	TRBD1	NA	TRBV5-1	TRBJ1-2
TGTGCCAACCAGTACCAAGAGACCCAGTACTTC	CANQYQETQYF	NA	few	TRBV27	TRBJ2-5
TGCAGTGCTAAAGGGGTCGACAGGGGCAGTGAAAAACTGTTTTTT	CSAKGVDRGSEKLFF	TRBD1	NA	TRBV20-1	TRBJ1-4
TGTGCCAGCAGCCAAGAGAGGTTTAACTGGAACTCCGGGTTCTTC	CASSQERFNWNSGFF	NA	NA	TRBV4-2	TRBJ2-1
TGTGCCAGCAGCTTAGCCCCGGGAATAGCGGCCACAGATACGCAGTATTTT	CASSLAPGIAATDTQYF	NA	few	TRBV7-9	TRBJ2-3
TGTGCCAGCAGTATTACCGGGGGCACCGGGGAGCTGTTTTTT	CASSITGGTGELFF	NA	NA	TRBV12-3/TRBV12-4	TRBJ2-2
TGTGCCAGCAGCGCCCGACTAGCAGAGACCAAAACTGGGGCCAACGTCCTGACTTTC	CASSARLAETKTGANVLTF	TRBD2	NA	TRBV9	TRBJ2-6
TGTGCCTGGAGTTACGGGACAGACCAGACCCAGTACTTC	CAWSYGTDQTQYF	TRBD1	NA	TRBV30	TRBJ2-5
TGCAGTGCGGATCTATCAGGGATAATCACAGATACGCAGTATTTT	CSADLSGIITDTQYF	NA	many	TRBV20-1	TRBJ2-3
TGCAGTGCTAGAGGGACTAGCGGGGTTTCCTCCTACAATGAGCAGTTCTTC	CSARGTSGVSSYNEQFF	TRBD2	few	TRBV20-1	TRBJ2-1
TGTGCCAGCAGGTCCGGTCAGACGGTCCGGGCCAACGTCCTGACTTTC	CASRSGQTVRANVLTF	NA	NA	TRBV27	TRBJ2-6
TGTGCCAGCAGTTTGAAGCGAGTCCCCACAGATACGCAGTATTTT	CASSLKRVPTDTQYF	NA	NA	TRBV12-3/TRBV12-4	TRBJ2-3
TGCGCCAGCAGCCAAGATGGCACAGTCATCTATGGCTACACCTTC	CASSQDGTVIYGYTF	NA	NA	TRBV4-1	TRBJ1-2
TGCAGTGCTGGCACGGGACCGGTATATGGCTACACCTTC	CSAGTGPVYGYTF	NA	NA	TRBV20-1	TRBJ1-2
TGTGCCAGCAGCCCCCGGCGAACATACAATGAGCAGTTCTTC	CASSPRRTYNEQFF	NA	few	TRBV7-2	TRBJ2-1
TGTGCCAGCAGCTTGGCAGGGGCAGACTCCTACGAGCAGTACTTC	CASSLAGADSYEQYF	NA	NA	TRBV5-4	TRBJ2-7
TGTGCCAGCAGTAGCGGACTAGCGGGGGGCCCACGGACCCAGTACTTC	CASSSGLAGGPRTQYF	TRBD2	NA	TRBV25-1	TRBJ2-5
TGTGCCAGCAGTGCGTCTACAGTGAACTATGGCTACACCTTC	CASSASTVNYGYTF	NA	NA	TRBV6-1	TRBJ1-2
TGTGCCAGCAGAAGGGGAGGGCCGGCCAATGAGCAGTTCTTC	CASRRGGPANEQFF	TRBD2	NA	TRBV27	TRBJ2-1
TGCAGTGCCCTTTCTAGCGGACGCTCCTACAATGAGCAGTTCTTC	CSALSSGRSYNEQFF	TRBD2	once	TRBV20-1	TRBJ2-1
TGCAGTGCTAGAGCCTGGACGGAGAACACTGAAGCTTTCTTT	CSARAWTENTEAFF	NA	NA	TRBV20-1	TRBJ1-1
TGTGCCACTTATAGGGGTTTGACAACTTTCTTT	CATYRGLTTFF	NA	NA	TRBV25-1	TRBJ1-1
TGTGCCAGCAGTGAAGGACAGGGCCGAACCTATGGCTACACCTTC	CASSEGQGRTYGYTF	TRBD1	NA	TRBV6-1	TRBJ1-2
TGTGCCAGCAGCTTGGTGGACAGGGGGTCCTACAATGAGCAGTTCTTC	CASSLVDRGSYNEQFF	TRBD1	few	TRBV5-6	TRBJ2-1
TGTGCCAGCAGGGGACAGGGGCGTGGCAATGAGCAGTTCTTC	CASRGQGRGNEQFF	TRBD1	few	TRBV12-3/TRBV12-4	TRBJ2-1
TGCAGTACCCCGGGACAGGGGCTTTACAATGAGCAGTTCTTC	CSTPGQGLYNEQFF	TRBD1	NA	TRBV20-1	TRBJ2-1
TGTGCCAGCAGTTCCCCCGGCGCAGGGGGCTATGGCTACACCTTC	CASSSPGAGGYGYTF	TRBD1	few	TRBV27	TRBJ1-2
TGTGCCAGCAGCCCTACCTACGTACATGAGCAGTTCTTC	CASSPTYVHEQFF	NA	NA	TRBV3-1	TRBJ2-1
TGCAGTGCTAGAAGGGCGGACAGGGTCAATTCACCCCTCCACTTT	CSARRADRVNSPLHF	TRBD1	few	TRBV20-1	TRBJ1-6
TGTGCCAGCAGCAAAGTTATATCCTTGCTCAGGGGGCGCCTTGACTATGGCTACACCTTC	CASSKVISLLRGRLDYGYTF	NA	NA	TRBV21-1	TRBJ1-2
TGTGCCAGTAACAGGGGAGACCTCAATCAGCCCCAGCATTTT	CASNRGDLNQPQHF	TRBD1	many	TRBV19	TRBJ1-5